The subject of this entry is one T cell receptor (beta chain). Germline V gives CDR1 SEHNR, CDR2 FQNEAQ (reference sequence). There are 11 residues in the CDR3. Trimming left V 6 bases short and J 4 bases short, with 7 bases between. The data were obtained in a study of blood T cell repertoires in COVID-19. For recovered donors of Cohort 3, there were two negative PCRs, clearance, or symptom resolution. The protocol was immunoSEQ multiplex PCR, while the TCRdb copy is restricted to in-frame clones and leaves out a portion. The table records a few hundred thousand clones, roughly 88% of them present only once.

This sequence originates from a woman aged 25-40 years who had recovered from COVID-19. Input material: PBMCs or T cells enriched from blood (not recorded which). The V call is TRBV7-9, the J call TRBJ2-7, with D perhaps matching TRBD2 (5 bases). CDR3 DNA: TGTGCCAGCAGGGACTCTTACGAGCAGTACTTC. Translation gives CASRDSYEQYF.